This passage covers 29 T cell receptor beta chains from one sample sequenced in a study of shared clonotypes between healthy human individuals. This table comes from immunoSEQ multiplex PCR, and its TCRdb copy is limited to in-frame clones, with some not included. The data hold around 1.9 million clones, with about 93% observed a single time. CD45RO negativity and positive selection for CCR7 defined naive CD8 cells, a population that excluded terminally differentiated effector memory CD45RA+ cells. Sequencing input: naive CD8+ T cells from PBMCs. Every receptor here comes from a man aged 18 to 30 in good health. Some clones in this sample may be carry-over from other donors' samples.

Only one count was recorded for this clone. This sequence joins TRBV28 and TRBJ1-2; D not resolved. With 8 bases removed from V and 5 bases from J, the gap between germline ends came to 21 bases. The CDR3 is 15 residues long. Germline V gene data show CDR1 as MDHEN and CDR2 as SYDVKM. The CDR3 protein is CASRMGHAFPYGYTF. Here the CDR3 DNA reads TGTGCCAGCCGTATGGGCCATGCCTTTCCTTATGGCTACACCTTC.

This chain connects TRBV7-2 to TRBJ2-7; D is possibly TRBD1 (6 bases). This CDR3 spans 16 amino acids. Germline V gives CDR1 SGHTA, CDR2 FQGNSA. V was pared by 5 bases and J by 3 bases, with 20 bases between. In DNA form, the CDR3 reads TGTGCCAGCAGCCCGTATGCAGGGGCCATCGGCTACGAGCAGTACTTC. This gives the protein CASSPYAGAIGYEQYF. Looking up the rest from reference TRBV7-2 and TRBJ2-7 gives the full variable domain: GAGVSQSPSNKVTEKGKDVELRCDPISGHTALYWYRQSLGQGLEFLIYFQGNSAPDKSGLPSDRFSAERTGGSVSTLTIQRTQQEDSAVYLCASSPYAGAIGYEQYFGPGTRLTVT.

The chain is built from TRBV2 and TRBJ2-4; TRBD1 or TRBD2 may be the D gene (5 bases each). In germline, CDR1 is SNHLY, CDR2 FYNNEI. This CDR3 comprises 14 residues. The V end was cut by 6 bases, the J end by 3 bases, with 12 bases between. This CDR3 is CASRIRESKNIQYF. For the CDR3, the DNA is TGTGCCAGCAGAATCAGGGAGAGCAAAAACATTCAGTACTTC.

This chain uses TRBV27 with TRBJ2-1; D is undetermined. The V and J ends lost 8 bases and 6 bases respectively, with 5 bases between them. CDR3 size: 10 residues. CDR1 and CDR2 (germline): MNHEY, SMNVEV (reference sequence). The CDR3 here is CASGPNEQFF. The CDR3 coding sequence is TGTGCCAGCGGGCCCAATGAGCAGTTCTTC.

This clone appeared a single time. The V gene is TRBV19, the J gene TRBJ1-1; TRBD1 is a possible D gene (5 bases). V gave up 3 bases and J gave up 7 bases, with 12 bases separating them. This CDR3 has 13 amino acids. Looked up from germline, CDR1 is LNHDA and CDR2 is SQIVND (reference sequence). CDR3 in DNA: TGTGCCAGTAGTATGGGAGGGGCGAGTGAAGCTTTCTTT. It translates to CASSMGGASEAFF.

The chain uses TRBV27 and TRBJ2-2, with D maybe TRBD2 (6 bases). This CDR3 spans 18 amino acids. Deletions cut 7 bases from V and 7 bases from J, with 28 bases between. Germline V gives CDR1 MNHEY, CDR2 SMNVEV (reference sequence). CDR3 sequence (DNA): TGTGCCAGCACCACCCCCATTAGCGGCAGGTCCTGGGTCGGGGAGCTGTTTTTT. Amino acids: CASTTPISGRSWVGELFF.

This clone was counted once. The rearrangement links TRBV13 to TRBJ2-5; D not resolved. V was pared by 2 bases and J by 1 base, with 5 bases between. CDR3 length: 13 amino acids. Germline CDR1 and CDR2: PRHDT and FYEKMQ (reference sequence). The CDR3 coding sequence is TGTGCCAGCAGCTTATACTCCCAAGAGACCCAGTACTTC. Encoded protein: CASSLYSQETQYF.

This chain links TRBV6-6 with TRBJ2-5, with unresolved D. Trimming removed 4 bases from V and 0 bases from J, with 6 bases in between. This CDR3 spans 13 amino acids. Germline CDR1 MNHNY, CDR2 SVGAGI (reference sequence). CDR3 residues: CASSSGYQETQYF. DNA of the CDR3: TGTGCCAGCAGTTCGGGCTACCAAGAGACCCAGTACTTC.

Comment on this clone: Other DNA sequences from this sample encode an identical CDR3 as well. V gene TRBV6-5 combines with J gene TRBJ1-2, with D unresolved. This CDR3 spans 13 amino acids. Per the germline V gene, CDR1 is MNHEY and CDR2 is SVGAGI. The ends were cut back, 0 bases at V and 5 bases at J, with 7 bases in the middle. The CDR3 reads CASSYSNGYGYTF. The DNA for the CDR3 is TGTGCCAGCAGTTACTCTAACGGTTATGGCTACACCTTC.

This clone was detected only once. The rearrangement joins TRBV4-2 to TRBJ1-2, with D tentatively TRBD1 (6 bases). The CDR3 is 16 residues long. The germline gives CDR1 LGHNA, CDR2 YNFKEQ. Deletions cut 1 base from V and 8 bases from J, with 20 bases between. CDR3 region: CASSQVSSGELGGYTF. The CDR3, as DNA: TGTGCCAGCAGCCAAGTTAGTTCAGGGGAATTAGGCGGCTACACCTTC.

This chain connects TRBV19 to TRBJ1-5, with 9 positions matching TRBD1. CDR1 is LNHDA and CDR2 is SQIVND in the germline V gene (reference sequence). This CDR3 is built from 16 residues. After removal of 5 bases from V and 7 bases from J, the junction contained 12 bases not matched to a gene. The CDR3: CASSSRRDREGQPQHF. Here the CDR3 DNA reads TGTGCCAGTAGTTCCCGCCGGGACAGGGAGGGACAGCCCCAGCATTTT.

This clone has only one observation. The chain joins TRBV4-3 to TRBJ2-1; the D gene could be TRBD1 or TRBD2 (5 bases each). The CDR3 sequence is 15 residues long. V shed 0 bases and J shed 4 bases, with 10 bases lying between them. Germline loops: CDR1 LGHNA, CDR2 YSLEER. CDR3 sequence: CASSQDGTDYNEQFF. CDR3 sequence (DNA): TGCGCCAGCAGCCAAGATGGGACCGATTACAATGAGCAGTTCTTC.

V is TRBV27 and J is TRBJ1-2, with 8 bases fitting TRBD1. Germline lookup yields CDR1 MNHEY and CDR2 SMNVEV (reference sequence). The CDR3 runs 16 residues. V trimming: 1 base; J trimming: 0 bases; junction bases outside the gene matches: 4. This CDR3 reads CASSLWGTGANYGYTF. CDR3 nucleotides: TGTGCCAGCAGTTTATGGGGGACAGGAGCTAACTATGGCTACACCTTC.

The rearrangement uses TRBV27 and TRBJ1-2; D is uncertain. The V gene lost 3 bases and the J gene lost 5 bases, with 22 bases spanning the gap. The CDR3 is 17 residues long. CDR1 and CDR2 (germline): MNHEY, SMNVEV (reference sequence). CDR3 nucleotides: TGTGCCAGCAGTTTGGAGGGCTCCGGGAGTGTTCTTTATGGCTACACCTTC. Encoded protein: CASSLEGSGSVLYGYTF.

V usage is TRBV7-9 and J usage is TRBJ2-2; TRBD1 might be the D (5 bases). CDR3 length: 18 residues. V was pared by 5 bases and J by 7 bases, with 26 bases between. The germline V gene has CDR1 SEHNR and CDR2 FQNEAQ (reference sequence). The CDR3 DNA reads as TGTGCCAGCAGCCCGCAGCTGGGATTCGTTGGGGCGAACGGGGAGCTGTTTTTT. Its translation: CASSPQLGFVGANGELFF.

The chain joins TRBV7-3 to TRBJ2-1, with a weak D call TRBD2 (6 bases). The CDR3 totals 17 residues. The V gene's germline CDR1 is SGHTA and CDR2 FQGTGA. Trimming pared 1 base from V and 3 bases from J, leaving 16 bases between. CDR3 in amino acids: CASSLIGRQDFYNEQFF. DNA for the CDR3: TGTGCCAGCAGCTTAATAGGGAGGCAGGATTTCTACAATGAGCAGTTCTTC. The full variable domain, its missing parts supplied by reference TRBV7-3 and TRBJ2-1, is GAGVSQTPSNKVTEKGKYVELRCDPISGHTALYWYRQSLGQGPEFLIYFQGTGAADDSGLPNDRFFAVRPEGSVSTLKIQRTERGDSAVYLCASSLIGRQDFYNEQFFGPGTRLTVL.

J is TRBJ1-4 and V is TRBV5-4; D gene unclear. Per the germline V gene, CDR1 is SGHNT and CDR2 is YYREEE (reference sequence). The V end lost 4 bases, the J end lost 7 bases, and 14 bases lay between the germline ends. The CDR3 extends over 14 amino acids. The CDR3 nucleotides are TGTGCCAGCAGCCCCGAAGGGTATGGTGAAAAACTGTTTTTT. Amino acid sequence: CASSPEGYGEKLFF.

This clone was observed a handful of times. The rearrangement joins TRBV5-1 to TRBJ1-1; D is uncertain. V gave up 5 bases and J gave up 4 bases, with 12 bases separating them. The CDR3 has 13 amino acids. In germline, CDR1 is SGHRS, CDR2 YFSETQ. CDR3: CASRRRESTEAFF. CDR3 coding DNA: TGCGCCAGCAGGAGGAGGGAGAGCACTGAAGCTTTCTTT.

V usage is TRBV11-3 and J usage is TRBJ2-1, with TRBD2 matching 8 bases. Trimming at V came to 5 bases and at J to 0 bases, leaving 15 bases not matched to a gene. Germline V gives CDR1 SGHNT, CDR2 YENEEA. This CDR3 has 19 residues. This CDR3 is CASSPPKVAGSASYNEQFF. In nucleotides, the CDR3 is TGTGCCAGCAGCCCCCCAAAGGTAGCGGGAAGTGCCTCCTACAATGAGCAGTTCTTC. Drawing the rest from reference TRBV11-3 and TRBJ2-1, the complete variable domain is EAGVVQSPRYKIIEKKQPVAFWCNPISGHNTLYWYLQNLGQGPELLIRYENEEAVDDSQLPKDRFSAERLKGVDSTLKIQPAELGDSAVYLCASSPPKVAGSASYNEQFFGPGTRLTVL.

Only one count was recorded for this clone. The chain carries TRBV9 and TRBJ1-4, with 7 bases lining up with TRBD1. The CDR3 has 13 residues. Per germline, CDR1 SGDLS and CDR2 YYNGEE. V trimming: 4 bases; J trimming: 7 bases; junction bases outside the gene matches: 4. DNA of the CDR3: TGTGCCAGCAGCCCGGGACAGACTGAAAAACTGTTTTTT. This gives the protein CASSPGQTEKLFF.

A single count supports this clone. The rearrangement joins TRBV7-8 to TRBJ2-3; D tentatively reads TRBD1 or TRBD2 (6 bases each). The CDR3 spans 16 residues. The ends were cut back, 2 bases at V and 7 bases at J, with 19 bases in the middle. Germline V gene sequence: CDR1 SGHVS, CDR2 FQNEAQ. The CDR3 DNA reads TGTGCCAGCAGCTTATCCGTCCGAGGAGGGACAAATACGCAGTATTTT. Its protein is CASSLSVRGGTNTQYF.

The gene calls are TRBV7-8 and TRBJ2-1; 9 bases are a match to TRBD2. The ends lost 1 base at V and 4 bases at J; junction bases unmatched: 8. Germline CDR1 is SGHVS and CDR2 is FQNEAQ. This CDR3 has 17 amino acids. The CDR3 spells CASSLVVGLAVYNEQFF. Written as DNA, the CDR3 is TGTGCCAGCAGCTTAGTTGTGGGACTAGCAGTTTACAATGAGCAGTTCTTC.

The J gene is TRBJ1-4, the V gene TRBV15; D is perhaps TRBD1 (5 bases). The CDR3 runs 17 residues. Germline V gives CDR1 LNHNV, CDR2 YYDKDF (reference sequence). Trimming shortened V by 0 bases and J by 5 bases, and 16 bases separated the two germline ends. CDR3 bases: TGTGCCACCAGCAGAGATCAATGGGGACGGAGGAATGAAAAACTGTTTTTT. It codes for CATSRDQWGRRNEKLFF. Full variable domain (rest looked up from reference TRBV15 and TRBJ1-4): DAMVIQNPRYQVTQFGKPVTLSCSQTLNHNVMYWYQQKSSQAPKLLFHYYDKDFNNEADTPDNFQSRRPNTSFCFLDIRSPGLGDTAMYLCATSRDQWGRRNEKLFFGSGTQLSVL.

The chain links TRBV19 to TRBJ2-7; tentatively, D is TRBD1 or TRBD2 (5 bases each). The CDR3 contains 14 residues. V shed 7 bases and J shed 3 bases, with 16 bases lying between them. CDR1 LNHDA and CDR2 SQIVND come from the germline V gene (reference sequence). This CDR3 is CASTPGRPFYEQYF. Here the CDR3 DNA reads TGTGCCAGTACCCCGGGACGCCCTTTCTACGAGCAGTACTTC. Looking up the rest from reference TRBV19 and TRBJ2-7 gives the full variable domain: DGGITQSPKYLFRKEGQNVTLSCEQNLNHDAMYWYRQDPGQGLRLIYYSQIVNDFQKGDIAEGYSVSREKKESFPLTVTSAQKNPTAFYLCASTPGRPFYEQYFGPGTRLTVT.

The rearrangement links TRBV18 to TRBJ2-1; 7 bases are a match to TRBD2. This CDR3 is 16 amino acids long. Germline CDR1 is KGHSH and CDR2 is LQKENI. The V segment lost 0 bases and the J segment 4 bases; nucleotides outside the gene matches: 6. CDR3 sequence reads: CASSPPGLAVYNEQFF. The CDR3 DNA sequence: TGTGCCAGCTCACCACCTGGCCTAGCGGTGTACAATGAGCAGTTCTTC.

The genes are TRBV29-1 and TRBJ2-7; D unclear. The CDR3 loop spans 15 amino acids. The germline V and J ends were trimmed by 6 bases and 0 bases, with 18 bases remaining between them. Germline values: CDR1 SQVTM, CDR2 ANQGSEA. The CDR3 DNA reads TGCAGCGTGACCCCCATGGGCCAGAGCTCCTACGAGCAGTACTTC. Translation: CSVTPMGQSSYEQYF.

The genes are TRBV9 and TRBJ2-7; TRBD1 aligns across 7 bases. V trimming: 3 bases; J trimming: 6 bases; junction bases outside the gene matches: 9. CDR3 length: 14 amino acids. Germline CDR1 is SGDLS and CDR2 is YYNGEE. The CDR3 protein is CASSAGNRDSEQYF. The DNA for the CDR3 is TGTGCCAGCAGCGCCGGGAACCGGGACAGCGAGCAGTACTTC.

The chain employs TRBV14 and TRBJ2-3; D may be TRBD1 (5 bases). The CDR3 covers 15 residues. V was trimmed by 5 bases and J by 0 bases, leaving 12 bases between them. The germline gives CDR1 SGHDN, CDR2 FVKESK. The CDR3 bases are TGTGCCAGCAGCTCAGACAGCCATAGCACAGATACGCAGTATTTT. Encoded protein: CASSSDSHSTDTQYF. The entire variable domain, with the rest obtained from reference TRBV14 and TRBJ2-3, is as follows: EAGVTQFPSHSVIEKGQTVTLRCDPISGHDNLYWYRRVMGKEIKFLLHFVKESKQDESGMPNNRFLAERTGGTYSTLKVQPAELEDSGVYFCASSSDSHSTDTQYFGPGTRLTVL.

This clone was recorded only once. The V call is TRBV7-8, the J call TRBJ2-7; tentatively, D is TRBD1 (5 bases). Germline assignment: CDR1 SGHVS and CDR2 FQNEAQ. The CDR3 covers 14 residues. The V end lost 1 base, the J end lost 3 bases, and 10 bases lay between the germline ends. In DNA form, the CDR3 reads TGTGCCAGCAGCTTAGGGTCAGGGTTCTACGAGCAGTACTTC. Amino acid sequence: CASSLGSGFYEQYF.